Described below is a single T cell receptor beta chain sequence and its context. Antigen: not known. V shed 4 bases and J shed 7 bases, with 18 bases lying between them. CDR1 is SGHKS, CDR2 YYEKEE, per germline (reference sequence). The CDR3 contains 15 residues. This record belongs to a study of cytomegalovirus exposure and HLA in healthy donors. Regarding the study as a whole: The sole available immune exposure information was CMV serostatus. In a later analysis, at a false discovery rate of 0.05, roughly 17,000 TCR beta sequences matched HLA alleles.

The PCR used 60 Vbeta and 13 Jbeta primers. In the original workflow: Later work found about 80 million unique TCR beta chains, with about 10 million shared. Profiled with immunoSEQ multiplex PCR; TCRdb holds only in-frame clones, not every one. V, J and clone size are those of that table, while D and trimming were read from the DNA. The repertoire holds about 180,000 clones, with less than 80% as singletons. The material sequenced was PBMCs. This TCR derives from a young man in good health and CMV-seronegative. The chain employs TRBV5-5 and TRBJ1-5; the D gene is possibly TRBD1 (5 bases). The CDR3 region is CASSRTGTWGQPQHF. In DNA, the CDR3 is TGTGCCAGCAGCCGGACCGGGACTTGGGGGCAGCCCCAGCATTTT.